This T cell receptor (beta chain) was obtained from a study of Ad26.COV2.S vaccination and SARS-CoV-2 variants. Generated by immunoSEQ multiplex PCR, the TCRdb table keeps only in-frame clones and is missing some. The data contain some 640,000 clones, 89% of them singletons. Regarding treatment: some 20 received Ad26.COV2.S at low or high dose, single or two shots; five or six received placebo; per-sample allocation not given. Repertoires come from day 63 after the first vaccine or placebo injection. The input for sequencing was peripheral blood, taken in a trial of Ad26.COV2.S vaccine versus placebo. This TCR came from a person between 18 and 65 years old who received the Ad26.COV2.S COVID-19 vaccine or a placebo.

As DNA, the CDR3 is TGTGCCAGCAGCCAAGTAACAGGCGGGACGGGGGTATCACCCCTCCACTTT. Translating gives CASSQVTGGTGVSPLHF. V and J are TRBV14 and TRBJ1-6; tentatively, D is TRBD1 (5 bases). CDR1 is SGHDN, CDR2 FVKESK, per germline. The CDR3 spans 17 residues. V dropped 1 base and J dropped 10 bases, with 20 bases sitting between them.